This TCR beta chain was sequenced during a study of molecular identifiers for immune sequencing clone quantification. Study details: Four of five RNA aliquots from around 18,000 or 91,000 naive CD8 T cells were sequenced.

A word on this clonotype: The junction and the germline gene differ at one end; a read error may be behind it.

In germline, CDR1 is SGHAT, CDR2 FQNNGV. This CDR3 spans 16 amino acids. As previously described, bulk TCR libraries were made using listed TCR primers. TCRdb recomputed calls from the PCR reads with MiXCR, one row per CDR3 protein. The sample lists about half a million distinct CDR3 sequences, around 23% seen once, with about 0.75% in the top ten. The sample comprised naive CD8+ T cells from blood, with Jurkat cell RNA spiked in. The subset denotes: FACS-sorted CD8+CD4-CCR7+CD45RA+ naive T cells. This receptor was taken from a human donor in good health. Some libraries in this study had Jurkat cell RNA spiked in. The chain is built from TRBV11-2 and TRBJ2-2, with a possible D match to TRBD2 (6 bases). CDR3 sequence reads: CASSLVRGTNTWELFF. As DNA, the CDR3 is TGTGCCAGCAGCTTGGTACGGGGGACGAACACCTGGGAGCTGTTTTTT.